The 11 T cell receptor beta chains below were found in one sample sequenced in a study of T-cell memory formation after mild COVID-19. TCRdb re-derived calls from the 5' RACE reads in MiXCR, one entry per CDR3 protein. Of some 120,000 distinct CDR3 sequences in the sample, approximately 15% were seen once. Sequenced material: PBMCs or a T cell subset sorted from them (not recorded which). Receptor source: a young man who had mild COVID-19 (a few samples of this study predate the infection). Cell type and time point are not known.

This clonotype was picked up one time. A much larger clone sits a single nucleotide away, making a read error possible. The chain has TRBV5-1 and TRBJ2-6; no clear D gene. Germline V gives CDR1 SGHRS, CDR2 YFSETQ. The CDR3 extends over 15 amino acids. The DNA of the CDR3 is TGCGCCAGAAGCTTGCAGCGCTCTGGGGCCAACGTCCTGACTTTC. Its translation is CARSLQRSGANVLTF. Filled out from reference TRBV5-1 and TRBJ2-6, the complete variable domain reads KAGVTQTPRYLIKTRGQQVTLSCSPISGHRSVSWYQQTPGQGLQFLFEYFSETQRNKGNFPGRFSGRQFSNSRSEMNVSTLELGDSALYLCARSLQRSGANVLTFGAGSRLTVL.

The chain is built from TRBV3-1 and TRBJ1-5; the D is unclear. Germline CDR1 LGHDT, CDR2 YNNKEL (reference sequence). This CDR3 has 14 residues. The ends were cut back, 3 bases at V and 5 bases at J, with 11 bases in the middle. As DNA, the CDR3 is TGTGCCAGCAGCCAGGGAAATACGGATCAGCCCCAGCATTTT. The encoded protein is CASSQGNTDQPQHF.

This clonotype was recorded a few times. J is TRBJ1-4 and V is TRBV4-3; D uncertain. V was shortened by 0 bases and J by 6 bases, with 11 bases between the two germline ends. The CDR3 totals 15 residues. Germline CDR1 reads LGHNA; CDR2 reads YSLEER. DNA for the CDR3: TGCGCCAGCAGCCAAGATCCGGTCTCCTATGAAAAACTGTTTTTT. Encoded protein: CASSQDPVSYEKLFF.

Many counts were recorded for this clonotype. The chain combines TRBV27 with TRBJ2-3, with 11 bases aligning to TRBD2. This CDR3 is 15 amino acids long. Trimming at V came to 5 bases and at J to 7 bases, leaving 8 bases not matched to a gene. CDR1 is MNHEY and CDR2 is SMNVEV in the germline V gene (reference sequence). This CDR3 reads CASSTPGLAEHTQYF. The CDR3 DNA reads TGTGCCAGCAGTACTCCGGGACTAGCGGAGCATACGCAGTATTTT.

This clonotype was observed a few times. The chain has TRBV7-9 and TRBJ1-1, with no clear D. CDR1 and CDR2 from the germline V gene are SEHNR and FQNEAQ (reference sequence). CDR3 length equals 17 residues. The V end lost 5 bases, the J end lost 3 bases, and 22 bases lay between the germline ends. The DNA of the CDR3 is TGTGCCAGCAGCCCTCCACCGAATACGGGTGAGGACACTGAAGCTTTCTTT. This encodes CASSPPPNTGEDTEAFF.

The V call is TRBV24-1, the J call TRBJ2-6; D may be TRBD1 or TRBD2 (5 bases each). The CDR3 is 16 residues long. Germline CDR1 and CDR2: KGHDR and SFDVKD. Trimming left V 4 bases short and J 0 bases short, with 9 bases between. CDR3 region: CATSESGSSGANVLTF. Here the CDR3 DNA reads TGTGCCACCAGTGAATCAGGGAGCTCTGGGGCCAACGTCCTGACTTTC.

The chain joins TRBV20-1 to TRBJ2-4; D unresolved. Germline V gene sequence: CDR1 DFQATT, CDR2 SNEGSKA (reference sequence). The CDR3 is 13 amino acids. V lost 0 bases to trimming and J lost 6 bases, with 9 bases between them. The CDR3 loop reads CSARDLPRNIQYF. The CDR3 coding sequence is TGCAGTGCTAGAGATCTGCCGCGAAACATTCAGTACTTC.

This clonotype was found a few times. The J gene is TRBJ2-1, the V gene TRBV7-8; 14 positions agree with TRBD2. The V and J ends lost 6 bases and 7 bases, in that order; junction bases with no gene match: 14. CDR1 and CDR2 from the germline V gene are SGHVS and FQNEAQ. The CDR3 spans 18 residues. The CDR3 region is CASSPVGTSGGLGNEQFF. The CDR3 nucleotides read TGTGCCAGCAGTCCGGTCGGGACTAGCGGGGGCTTGGGAAATGAGCAGTTCTTC. Full variable domain (rest looked up from reference TRBV7-8 and TRBJ2-1): GAGVSQSPRYKVAKRGQDVALRCDPISGHVSLFWYQQALGQGPEFLTYFQNEAQLDKSGLPSDRFFAERPEGSVSTLKIQRTQQEDSAVYLCASSPVGTSGGLGNEQFFGPGTRLTVL.

This clonotype appeared a few times. The rearrangement links TRBV29-1 to TRBJ2-5; weak D call: TRBD2 (5 bases). Trimming pared 3 bases from V and 5 bases from J, leaving 13 bases between. CDR3 size: 13 residues. Germline V gives CDR1 SQVTM, CDR2 ANQGSEA. The CDR3 coding sequence is TGCAGCGTTGAGATCCAACGGAGGGAGACCCAGTACTTC. Protein: CSVEIQRRETQYF.

The chain uses TRBV15 and TRBJ2-7; D might be TRBD2 (5 bases). The V and J ends lost 1 base and 6 bases respectively, with 10 bases between them. CDR1 is LNHNV and CDR2 is YYDKDF in the germline V gene (reference sequence). The CDR3 length is 13 residues. The CDR3 spells CATSRGSGSEQYF. The CDR3 DNA reads TGTGCCACCAGCAGAGGGAGTGGGAGCGAGCAGTACTTC.

In its sample, this clonotype was seen many times. The J gene is TRBJ1-5, the V gene TRBV12-3 or TRBV12-4; a possible D gene is TRBD1 (5 bases). This CDR3 comprises 14 residues. Between the trimmed V and J ends, which lost 6 bases and 7 bases, there was a span of 16 bases. The CDR3 loop is CASSLQGIEQPQHF. CDR3 sequence (DNA): TGTGCCAGCAGCCTGCAGGGAATTGAACAGCCCCAGCATTTT.